A single sample gave rise to the 17 T cell receptor beta chains below, sequenced in a study of blood T cells in healthy people across ages. Combining a sample-barcoded 5' primer with a J-beta primer mix, a second PCR ran for roughly 7 to 12 cycles. TCRdb ran MiXCR on the 5' RACE reads and lists one entry per CDR3 protein. The table shows roughly 800,000 distinct CDR3 sequences, with 25% occurring only once. These records were also assigned to another study, of T cells of mothers and their children.

Specimen: blood. The receptors here all came from a boy between 10 and 17 years old in good health.

This rearrangement joins TRBV28 to TRBJ2-6; 7 bases map to TRBD1. The V gene's germline CDR1 is MDHEN and CDR2 SYDVKM. With V trimmed by 7 bases and J by 0 bases, 3 bases remained unmatched. The length of the CDR3 is 15 residues. This CDR3 reads CASTDRVSGANVLTF. The CDR3 nucleotides read TGTGCCAGCACTGACAGGGTCTCTGGGGCCAACGTCCTGACTTTC.

This clonotype occurred a few times. Germline is not matched at one junction end, which may reflect a read error. The V gene is TRBV9, the J gene TRBJ1-2, with a tentative D call TRBD1 (6 bases). The CDR3 runs 13 residues. Germline assignment: CDR1 SGDLS and CDR2 YYNGEE. CDR3 in DNA: TGTGCCAGCAGCCCGGACAGCCTGATCGGCTACGCCTTC. It codes for CASSPDSLIGYAF. Complete variable domain (other parts from reference TRBV9 and TRBJ1-2): DSGVTQTPKHLITATGQRVTLRCSPRSGDLSVYWYQQSLDQGLQFLIQYYNGEERAKGNILERFSAQQFPDLHSELNLSSLELGDSALYFCASSPDSLIGYAFGSGTRLTVV.

This chain joins TRBV12-3 or TRBV12-4 and TRBJ1-6; 8 nucleotides agree with TRBD1. This CDR3 has 15 residues. The V gene end was trimmed by 3 bases and the J gene end by 8 bases; junction bases not matched to a gene: 6. CDR3 DNA: TGTGCCAGCAGTTTGGACAGGGAGGTTGATTCACCCCTCCACTTT. It yields the protein CASSLDREVDSPLHF.

This clonotype was found many times. This chain connects TRBV6-6 to TRBJ2-5, with 8 bases aligning to TRBD1. There are 13 residues in the CDR3. Trimming removed 6 bases from V and 3 bases from J; junction bases left unmatched: 3. Germline V gives CDR1 MNHNY, CDR2 SVGAGI (reference sequence). CDR3 nucleotides: TGTGCCAGCAGCCGGGACAGGAAAGAGACCCAGTACTTC. This encodes CASSRDRKETQYF.

This clonotype was recorded a few times. The V gene is TRBV28, the J gene TRBJ1-2; 8 bases agree with TRBD1. CDR1 MDHEN and CDR2 SYDVKM come from the germline V gene. V gave up 3 bases and J gave up 3 bases; unmatched junction bases: 3. The CDR3 loop spans 14 amino acids. CDR3 protein: CASSFHRGDYGYTF. CDR3 in DNA: TGTGCCAGCAGTTTCCACAGGGGGGACTATGGCTACACCTTC.

CDR3 loop: CASSPKTGEHEQYF. Here the CDR3 DNA reads TGTGCCAGCTCACCAAAAACAGGGGAGCACGAGCAGTACTTC. This sequence joins TRBV18 and TRBJ2-7, with 7 bases aligning to TRBD1. The CDR3 length is 14 residues. CDR1 and CDR2 (germline): KGHSH, LQKENI. The trim removed 2 bases at V and 5 bases at J, leaving 6 bases unmatched.

The V and J genes are TRBV6-1 and TRBJ1-3; D might be TRBD1 (5 bases). CDR1 and CDR2 from the germline V gene are MNHNS and SASEGT. The CDR3 has 17 residues. Trimming left V 7 bases short and J 3 bases short, with 22 bases between. The CDR3 DNA follows: TGTGCCAGCACACGGGCAGGGCAGACCAATTTTGGAAACACCATATATTTT. As protein: CASTRAGQTNFGNTIYF.

This clonotype has a handful of counts. The chain uses TRBV30 and TRBJ2-5, with 8 bases aligning to TRBD2. This CDR3 comprises 11 residues. Trimming cost V 6 bases and J 5 bases; bases outside gene matches: 2. Germline V gives CDR1 GTSNPN, CDR2 SVGIG (reference sequence). CDR3 sequence: CACRGGETQYF. As DNA, the CDR3 is TGTGCCTGCCGCGGGGGGGAGACCCAGTACTTC.

The chain uses TRBV21-1 and TRBJ2-1; the table assigns TRBD2, which was not confirmed against the DNA. TRBV21-1 is recorded as a pseudogene. The CDR3 contains 13 residues. CDR3 loop: CASRETSGRKQFF. The CDR3 nucleotides read TGTGCCAGCAGAGAGACTAGCGGGAGGAAGCAGTTCTTC.

The chain joins TRBV12-3 or TRBV12-4 to TRBJ2-4; 7 nucleotides align to TRBD1. Germline trimming cut 5 bases from V and 8 bases from J; bases unmatched to any gene: 9. This CDR3 is built from 14 residues. The CDR3 here is CASSEDRLMDIQYF. The CDR3 region has the DNA TGTGCCAGCAGTGAGGACAGGTTAATGGACATTCAGTACTTC.

This clonotype was picked up a small number of times. The chain recombines TRBV24-1 with TRBJ2-7, with D possibly being TRBD2 (6 bases). Germline CDR1 is KGHDR and CDR2 is SFDVKD. The CDR3 runs to 16 residues. Trimming shortened V by 4 bases and J by 4 bases, and 19 bases separated the two germline ends. Here the CDR3 DNA reads TGTGCCACCAGTGAAGCAACAGGTGCCGGGGGATACGAGCAGTACTTC. Amino acid sequence: CATSEATGAGGYEQYF.

The table lists this clonotype with a few counts. The chain combines TRBV6-5 with TRBJ1-2; a possible D gene is TRBD1 (5 bases). Trimming pared 4 bases from V and 1 base from J, leaving 7 bases between. Germline V gives CDR1 MNHEY, CDR2 SVGAGI. The CDR3 covers 13 residues. CDR3 DNA sequence: TGTGCCAGCAGTTCGGGGGATAACTATGGCTACACCTTC. Translation gives CASSSGDNYGYTF.

The chain carries TRBV6-2 or TRBV6-3 and TRBJ2-7, with D uncertain. There are 13 residues in the CDR3. The germline V gene has CDR1 MNHEY and CDR2 SVGEGT. The V end was cut by 7 bases, the J end by 0 bases, with 10 bases between. In nucleotides, the CDR3 is TGTGCCAGCAATAATGGCCTCTCCTACGAGCAGTACTTC. As protein: CASNNGLSYEQYF.

This chain connects TRBV15 to TRBJ1-3, with no clear D. Germline assignment: CDR1 LNHNV and CDR2 YYDKDF (reference sequence). The length of the CDR3 is 14 residues. Trimming shortened V by 3 bases and J by 0 bases, and 6 bases separated the two germline ends. CDR3 sequence (DNA): TGTGCCACCAGCAGTTTCAGCTCTGGAAACACCATATATTTT. This gives the protein CATSSFSSGNTIYF.

V gene TRBV19 combines with J gene TRBJ2-1, with 9 positions matching TRBD2. CDR3 length: 15 amino acids. Germline CDR1 LNHDA, CDR2 SQIVND (reference sequence). The V gene end was trimmed by 5 bases and the J gene end by 5 bases; junction bases not matched to a gene: 7. CDR3 nucleotides: TGTGCCAGTAGTCCAAAGACTAGCGGCCACAATGAGCAGTTCTTC. Protein product: CASSPKTSGHNEQFF.

The chain recombines TRBV15 with TRBJ2-7, with 8 bases lining up with TRBD2. The CDR3 has 18 residues. Per the germline V gene, CDR1 is LNHNV and CDR2 is YYDKDF (reference sequence). V gave up 4 bases and J gave up 0 bases; unmatched junction bases: 14. CDR3 in amino acids: CATSMGLGPFYDSYEQYF. CDR3 coding DNA: TGTGCCACCAGCATGGGACTAGGGCCGTTCTATGACTCCTACGAGCAGTACTTC.

The chain combines TRBV25-1 with TRBJ2-1; either TRBD1 or TRBD2 may supply D (5 bases each). The J call may be in error: the DNA end matches TRBJ2-7 better. Germline values: CDR1 MGHDK, CDR2 SYGVNS. CDR3 length: 15 amino acids. The CDR3 sequence is CASSRSGTATYEQYF. The CDR3 DNA follows: TGTGCCAGCAGTCGCTCCGGGACGGCCACCTACGAGCAGTACTTC.